One sample yielded the 30 T cell receptor beta chains listed below, sequenced in a study of Ad26.COV2.S vaccination and SARS-CoV-2 variants. Produced via immunoSEQ multiplex PCR; TCRdb's table is partial and in-frame only. The table shows hundreds of thousands of clones, with under 95% occurring only once. Material: peripheral blood, obtained after recovery from COVID-19. The receptor set was obtained from a human donor who had recovered from COVID-19.

The rearrangement links TRBV3-1 (or the pseudogene TRBV3-2) to TRBJ2-5; D is perhaps TRBD2 (6 bases). This CDR3 contains 16 residues. The ends were cut back, 2 bases at V and 1 base at J, with 14 bases in the middle. Germline V gene sequence: CDR1 LGHDT, CDR2 YNNKEL (reference sequence). In DNA form, the CDR3 reads TGTGCCAGCAGCCAATCTGTCGGGGGACTCCAAGAGACCCAGTACTTC. Translated, it gives CASSQSVGGLQETQYF.

The chain links TRBV5-1 to TRBJ1-2; unclear D gene. The CDR3 has 13 residues. Trimming took 0 bases from V and 8 from J, leaving 11 bases between them. From germline, CDR1 is SGHRS and CDR2 YFSETQ. CDR3 DNA sequence: TGCGCCAGCAGCTTGGACCTCACGGACGGCTACACCTTC. Encoded protein: CASSLDLTDGYTF.

The J gene is TRBJ2-1, the V gene TRBV19; D unresolved. Trimming removed 2 bases at V and 4 bases at J, with 9 bases between. Germline loops: CDR1 LNHDA, CDR2 SQIVND (reference sequence). The length of the CDR3 is 14 residues. The DNA for the CDR3 is TGTGCCAGTAGTATATCGTGGTCATACAATGAGCAGTTCTTC. This gives the protein CASSISWSYNEQFF.

The chain is built from TRBV9 and TRBJ2-2; 9 nucleotides match TRBD2. V was pared by 6 bases and J by 5 bases, with 8 bases of the junction left unmatched. The CDR3 is made up of 15 amino acids. CDR1 and CDR2 (germline): SGDLS, YYNGEE. Here the CDR3 reads CASNTLAGDTGELFF. For the CDR3, the DNA is TGTGCCAGCAACACATTAGCGGGGGATACCGGGGAGCTGTTTTTT.

The chain couples TRBV18 to TRBJ1-4; D unresolved. V was clipped by 0 bases and J by 8 bases, with 13 bases between them. This CDR3 is built from 15 residues. Per germline, CDR1 KGHSH and CDR2 LQKENI. CDR3 sequence reads: CASSPPENSREKLFF. The CDR3 nucleotides are TGTGCCAGCTCACCACCGGAGAACAGCAGGGAAAAACTGTTTTTT.

The chain employs TRBV19 and TRBJ1-5; D remains ambiguous. V dropped 5 bases and J dropped 4 bases, with 12 bases sitting between them. Germline loops: CDR1 LNHDA, CDR2 SQIVND (reference sequence). The CDR3 contains 14 residues. The CDR3 is CASSLASYNQPQHF. The CDR3 nucleotides read TGTGCCAGTAGTCTCGCCAGCTATAATCAGCCCCAGCATTTT.

The chain joins TRBV4-3 to TRBJ2-1; D call uncertain. This CDR3 spans 11 amino acids. Trimming cost V 6 bases and J 5 bases, with 5 bases left between them. Germline V gives CDR1 LGHNA, CDR2 YSLEER. The CDR3 nucleotides read TGCGCCAGCAGTTTGAACAATGAGCAGTTCTTC. It is translated as CASSLNNEQFF.

CDR3 nucleotide sequence: TGCGCCAGCAGCCTCAGACAGGGGGCCTACGAGCAGTACTTC. Protein sequence: CASSLRQGAYEQYF. The rearrangement uses TRBV5-1 and TRBJ2-7; 9 nucleotides match TRBD1. Germline V gene sequence: CDR1 SGHRS, CDR2 YFSETQ. V lost 4 bases to trimming and J lost 2 bases; unmatched junction nucleotides: 4. The CDR3 is made up of 14 amino acids.

This chain links TRBV27 with TRBJ1-1; 9 nucleotides match TRBD1. The trim removed 6 bases at V and 3 bases at J, leaving 5 bases unmatched. CDR1 and CDR2 (germline): MNHEY, SMNVEV (reference sequence). The CDR3 is made up of 14 amino acids. The CDR3 nucleotides read TGTGCCAGCAGGCTCGGACAGGGGCACACTGAAGCTTTCTTT. Its protein is CASRLGQGHTEAFF.

V gene TRBV5-1 combines with J gene TRBJ2-7; 7 bases agree with TRBD2. Trimming cost V 4 bases and J 4 bases; bases outside gene matches: 17. CDR1 is SGHRS, CDR2 YFSETQ, per germline. This CDR3 comprises 17 residues. The CDR3 region has the DNA TGCGCCAGCAGCGAAGGGAGGGTAAAGACCAAATCTTACGAGCAGTACTTC. Translating it yields CASSEGRVKTKSYEQYF.

The chain couples TRBV18 to TRBJ1-4; weak D call: TRBD1 (5 bases). V lost 2 bases and J lost 8, with 15 bases in between. The CDR3 loop spans 15 amino acids. Germline V gene sequence: CDR1 KGHSH, CDR2 LQKENI. The chain's CDR3 is CASSPSRTGDEKLFF. CDR3 bases: TGTGCCAGCTCACCATCTCGGACGGGGGACGAAAAACTGTTTTTT.

This clone was recorded once. The chain links TRBV2 to TRBJ2-5, with D perhaps TRBD1 (7 bases). Germline V gene data show CDR1 as SNHLY and CDR2 as FYNNEI. Trimming cost V 7 bases and J 4 bases, with 22 bases left between them. This CDR3 is 16 amino acids long. In nucleotides, the CDR3 is TGTGCCAGCACCCGGAGTGTCAGGGGGGCAACAGAGACCCAGTACTTC. Protein: CASTRSVRGATETQYF.

The V call is TRBV3-1 (or the pseudogene TRBV3-2), the J call TRBJ2-3; TRBD2 agrees at 7 bases. V shed 1 base and J 6 bases; nucleotides not matched to a gene: 10. This CDR3 has 16 amino acids. CDR1 and CDR2 (germline): LGHDT, YNNKEL (reference sequence). The CDR3 region is CASSQVAAAGADTQYF. CDR3 DNA sequence: TGTGCCAGCAGCCAAGTGGCAGCGGCGGGAGCGGATACGCAGTATTTT.

The gene calls are TRBV6-2 or TRBV6-3 and TRBJ2-5; D might be TRBD2 (5 bases). The V and J ends lost 5 bases and 1 base respectively, with 11 bases between them. CDR3 length: 14 residues. The germline V gene encodes CDR1 MNHEY and CDR2 SVGEGT. The CDR3, as DNA: TGTGCCAGCAGTCTCGGACTCTTCCAAGAGACCCAGTACTTC. It encodes CASSLGLFQETQYF.

This clone was seen once. The chain uses TRBV3-1 (or the pseudogene TRBV3-2) and TRBJ2-5; D is undetermined. With 4 bases removed from V and 4 bases from J, the gap between germline ends came to 13 bases. Germline CDR1 reads LGHDT; CDR2 reads YNNKEL (reference sequence). The CDR3 extends over 14 amino acids. For the CDR3, the DNA is TGTGCCAGCAGCCCCCTCGTTCTCTCAGAGACCCAGTACTTC. It yields the protein CASSPLVLSETQYF.

This rearrangement joins TRBV16 to TRBJ1-5; unclear D gene. Germline-derived CDR1 and CDR2 are KGHSY and FQNENV. The CDR3 runs 15 residues. V lost 2 bases, J lost 4 bases, and 12 bases lay in between. This CDR3 reads CASSQTGSGNQPQHF. As DNA, the CDR3 is TGTGCCAGCAGCCAAACGGGCAGCGGGAATCAGCCCCAGCATTTT.

The chain's CDR3 is CASSYPGYEQYF. The CDR3 DNA sequence: TGTGCCAGCAGTTACCCGGGCTACGAGCAGTACTTC. The rearrangement links TRBV6-2 or TRBV6-3 to TRBJ2-7; D not certain. The CDR3 covers 12 residues. Germline V CDR1 and CDR2: MNHEY, SVGEGT. V was clipped by 2 bases and J by 3 bases, with 5 bases between them.

The chain joins TRBV14 to TRBJ2-1, with D possibly being TRBD2 (5 bases). V lost 3 bases to trimming and J lost 8 bases, with 8 bases between them. Germline CDR1 reads SGHDN; CDR2 reads FVKESK. The CDR3 has 12 amino acids. The CDR3 DNA reads TGTGCCAGCAGCCACGCCGGGGATGAGCAGTTCTTC. It translates to CASSHAGDEQFF.

The chain has TRBV20-1 and TRBJ2-3; no reliable D call. This CDR3 comprises 13 residues. V was pared by 3 bases and J by 4 bases, with 11 bases between. Germline V gives CDR1 DFQATT, CDR2 SNEGSKA (reference sequence). CDR3: CSASLPPADTQYF. The CDR3 coding sequence is TGCAGTGCTAGTCTTCCCCCTGCAGATACGCAGTATTTT.

The J gene is TRBJ1-5, the V gene TRBV6-8, with unresolved D. Per germline, CDR1 MNHGY and CDR2 SAAAGT. This CDR3 region has 14 residues. Trimming left V 4 bases short and J 7 bases short, with 14 bases between. CDR3 sequence (DNA): TGTGCCAGCAGTTGGACGAGGGTAAGACAGCCCCAGCATTTT. As protein: CASSWTRVRQPQHF.

The V and J genes are TRBV27 and TRBJ2-7; perhaps TRBD2 as D (5 bases). The germline V and J ends were trimmed by 3 bases and 5 bases, with 11 bases remaining between them. Germline V CDR1 and CDR2: MNHEY, SMNVEV (reference sequence). CDR3 size: 13 residues. CDR3 sequence reads: CASSLGLRDEQYF. CDR3 DNA sequence: TGTGCCAGCAGTTTGGGGTTGCGGGACGAGCAGTACTTC.

The chain joins TRBV19 to TRBJ2-5; 12 bases agree with TRBD2. The CDR3 is made up of 16 amino acids. J was trimmed by 3 bases and V by 0 bases; bases with no gene match: 2. CDR1 is LNHDA, CDR2 SQIVND, per germline (reference sequence). The CDR3 DNA follows: TGTGCCAGTAGTATAGATTGGACTAGCGGGGAAGAGACCCAGTACTTC. Its translation is CASSIDWTSGEETQYF.

This chain links TRBV6-1 with TRBJ1-6; no clear D gene. Germline V gives CDR1 MNHNS, CDR2 SASEGT. This CDR3 spans 14 amino acids. V lost 1 base to trimming and J lost 7 bases, with 8 bases between them. The CDR3 DNA reads TGTGCCAGCAGTGAAGAGGGTCGAAATTCACCCCTCCACTTT. Translating it yields CASSEEGRNSPLHF.

This chain joins TRBV27 and TRBJ2-2; D is perhaps TRBD1 (5 bases). V was pared by 0 bases and J by 6 bases, with 17 bases between. Looked up from germline, CDR1 is MNHEY and CDR2 is SMNVEV (reference sequence). The CDR3 covers 17 residues. CDR3 nucleotides: TGTGCCAGCAGTTTATCAGACAGCCTGAGATCCGCCGGGGAGCTGTTTTTT. It codes for CASSLSDSLRSAGELFF.

The chain couples TRBV13 to TRBJ2-5; 8 positions agree with TRBD2. The CDR3 is 17 residues long. In germline, CDR1 is PRHDT, CDR2 FYEKMQ (reference sequence). The trim removed 2 bases at V and 2 bases at J, leaving 10 bases unmatched. CDR3 nucleotide sequence: TGTGCCAGCAGCTTACGCGGGGGGAGGGCTGGACAAGAGACCCAGTACTTC. This encodes CASSLRGGRAGQETQYF.

The rearrangement joins TRBV10-3 to TRBJ2-7; D is undetermined. This CDR3 comprises 11 residues. Trimming left V 11 bases short and J 5 bases short, with 13 bases between. Germline values: CDR1 ENHRY, CDR2 SYGVKD. CDR3 DNA: TGTGCCTGTCGGGCGAACAACGAGCAGTACTTC. Translated, it gives CACRANNEQYF.

V and J are TRBV5-4 and TRBJ2-2, with a possible D match to TRBD2 (5 bases). V was cut by 4 bases and J by 4 bases, with 11 bases left in between. From germline, CDR1 is SGHNT and CDR2 YYREEE (reference sequence). The CDR3 runs 14 residues. The CDR3 sequence is CASSGGSVTGELFF. CDR3 coding DNA: TGTGCCAGCAGCGGAGGATCTGTCACCGGGGAGCTGTTTTTT.

The V call is TRBV2, the J call TRBJ2-7; D gene unclear. There are 11 residues in the CDR3. In germline, CDR1 is SNHLY, CDR2 FYNNEI. With 2 bases removed from V and 3 bases from J, the gap between germline ends came to 2 bases. This chain's CDR3 is CASSELYEQYF. The DNA of the CDR3 is TGTGCCAGCAGTGAACTCTACGAGCAGTACTTC. Looking up the rest from reference TRBV2 and TRBJ2-7 gives the full variable domain: EPEVTQTPSHQVTQMGQEVILRCVPISNHLYFYWYRQILGQKVEFLVSFYNNEISEKSEIFDDQFSVERPDGSNFTLKIRSTKLEDSAMYFCASSELYEQYFGPGTRLTVT.

This rearrangement joins TRBV5-6 to TRBJ1-5; D not resolved. CDR1 is SGHDT and CDR2 is YYEEEE in the germline V gene. This CDR3 comprises 13 residues. With 3 bases removed from V and 0 bases from J, the gap between germline ends came to 4 bases. CDR3 nucleotide sequence: TGTGCCAGCAGCTCACTTAGCAATCAGCCCCAGCATTTT. This encodes CASSSLSNQPQHF.

The CDR3 spells CASSGGTSGGAAYNEQFF. CDR3 in DNA: TGTGCCAGCAGCGGCGGGACTAGCGGGGGGGCGGCCTACAATGAGCAGTTCTTC. V and J are TRBV5-4 and TRBJ2-1; 16 bases are shared with TRBD2. The CDR3 covers 18 residues. Germline-derived CDR1 and CDR2 are SGHNT and YYREEE (reference sequence). The V segment lost 4 bases and the J segment 2 bases; nucleotides outside the gene matches: 6.